The 4 T cell receptor beta chains reported below all come from one sample, sequenced in a study of cytomegalovirus exposure and HLA in healthy donors. The PCR made use of 60 Vbeta and 13 Jbeta primers. The assay was immunoSEQ multiplex PCR, and TCRdb's table has in-frame clones only and misses some. Of 180,000 or so clones in the sample, 75% to 85% are singletons; the top ten hold over 2%. Sample: PBMCs. The receptors stem from a woman in her 30s in good health and CMV-seropositive.

V and J are TRBV6-5 and TRBJ1-5; D remains unclear. CDR3 length equals 12 residues. Trimming took off 5 bases at V and 11 bases at J, with 13 bases between the two ends. The V gene's germline CDR1 is MNHEY and CDR2 SVGAGI. DNA for the CDR3: TGTGCCAGCAGTGAAGCGGGGTTGTCCCAGCATTTT. Protein: CASSEAGLSQHF.

This clone was counted only a few times. J is TRBJ1-1 and V is TRBV7-9; 7 bases map to TRBD1. Germline V lookup: CDR1 SEHNR, CDR2 FQNEAQ (reference sequence). The CDR3 runs to 18 residues. Losses at the gene ends were 1 base for V and 0 bases for J; bases not matched to a gene: 11. The CDR3 sequence: CASSLGRQGLPVNTEAFF. CDR3 bases: TGTGCCAGCAGCTTAGGTAGACAGGGCCTACCCGTGAACACTGAAGCTTTCTTT. Together with reference TRBV7-9 and TRBJ1-1, the CDR3 gives the full variable domain: DTGVSQNPRHKITKRGQNVTFRCDPISEHNRLYWYRQTLGQGPEFLTYFQNEAQLEKSRLLSDRFSAERPKGSFSTLEIQRTEQGDSAMYLCASSLGRQGLPVNTEAFFGQGTRLTVV.

The rearrangement joins TRBV5-1 to TRBJ1-3; D is uncertain. Looked up from germline, CDR1 is SGHRS and CDR2 is YFSETQ. Trimming removed 0 bases from V and 7 bases from J, with 20 bases in between. The CDR3 runs 17 residues. This CDR3 is CASSLERRGPYGNTIYF. As DNA, the CDR3 is TGCGCCAGCAGCTTGGAGAGGCGGGGTCCGTATGGGAACACCATATATTTT.

The chain combines TRBV6-5 with TRBJ2-5, with D possibly matching TRBD2 (6 bases). Trimming shortened V by 4 bases and J by 2 bases, and 14 bases separated the two germline ends. Germline-derived CDR1 and CDR2 are MNHEY and SVGAGI. There are 15 residues in the CDR3. CDR3 in DNA: TGTGCCAGCAGTTTGGGAGGCAGAGCACAAGAGACCCAGTACTTC. Translation: CASSLGGRAQETQYF.